The T cell receptor beta chain described here comes from a study of blood T cell repertoires in COVID-19. Study as a whole: Acute and convalescent COVID-19 specimens originated in the United States, Italy and Spain.

Sequencing was performed with immunoSEQ multiplex PCR; in TCRdb, only in-frame clones are kept and a portion is missing. The repertoire consists of under 25,000 clones, with roughly 90% occurring once and the leading ten covering about 10%. This clone turned up a few times. V was trimmed by 5 bases and J by 4 bases, leaving 12 bases between them. CDR1 SEHNR and CDR2 FQNEAQ come from the germline V gene (reference sequence). The length of the CDR3 is 14 residues. This receptor was obtained from a human donor in a cohort sampled during active COVID-19. The donor label of this sample is uncertain. The chain combines TRBV7-9 with TRBJ1-3, with TRBD1 as a possible D gene (6 bases). Sequenced material: peripheral blood. The chain's CDR3 is CASSPRDKGNTIYF. The CDR3 region has the DNA TGTGCCAGCAGCCCCCGGGACAAAGGAAACACCATATATTTT.